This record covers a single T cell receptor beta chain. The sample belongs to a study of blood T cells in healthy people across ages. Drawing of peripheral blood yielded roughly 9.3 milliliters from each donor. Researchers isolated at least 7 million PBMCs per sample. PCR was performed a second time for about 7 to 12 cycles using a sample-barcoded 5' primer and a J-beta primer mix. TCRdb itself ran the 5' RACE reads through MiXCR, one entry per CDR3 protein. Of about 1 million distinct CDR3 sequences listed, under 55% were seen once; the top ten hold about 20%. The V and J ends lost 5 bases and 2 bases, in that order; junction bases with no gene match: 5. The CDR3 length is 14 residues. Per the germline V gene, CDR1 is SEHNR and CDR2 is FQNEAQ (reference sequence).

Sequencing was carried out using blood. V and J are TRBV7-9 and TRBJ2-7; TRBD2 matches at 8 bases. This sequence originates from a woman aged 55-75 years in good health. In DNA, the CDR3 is TGTGCCAGCAGCCCCCGGGAGGGCCCCTACGAGCAGTACTTC. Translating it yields CASSPREGPYEQYF.